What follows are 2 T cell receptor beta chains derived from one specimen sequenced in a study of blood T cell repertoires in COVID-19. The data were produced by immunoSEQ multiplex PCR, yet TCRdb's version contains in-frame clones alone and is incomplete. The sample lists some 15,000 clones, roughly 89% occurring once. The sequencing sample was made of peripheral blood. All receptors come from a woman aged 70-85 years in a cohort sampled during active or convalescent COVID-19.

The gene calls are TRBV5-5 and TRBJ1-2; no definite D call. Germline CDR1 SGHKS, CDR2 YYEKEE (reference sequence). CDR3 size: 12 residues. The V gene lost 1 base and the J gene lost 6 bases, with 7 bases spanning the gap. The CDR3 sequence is CASSLRGDGYTF. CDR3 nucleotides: TGTGCCAGCAGCTTGCGGGGAGATGGCTACACCTTC. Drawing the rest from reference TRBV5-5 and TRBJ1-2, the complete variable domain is DAGVTQSPTHLIKTRGQQVTLRCSPISGHKSVSWYQQVLGQGPQFIFQYYEKEERGRGNFPDRFSARQFPNYSSELNVNALLLGDSALYLCASSLRGDGYTFGSGTRLTVV.

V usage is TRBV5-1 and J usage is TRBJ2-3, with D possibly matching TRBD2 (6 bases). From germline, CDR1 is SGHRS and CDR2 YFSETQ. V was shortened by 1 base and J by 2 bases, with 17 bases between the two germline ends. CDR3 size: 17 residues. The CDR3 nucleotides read TGCGCCAGCAGCTTGAGAGGACTAACAACCGTCACAGATACGCAGTATTTT. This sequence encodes CASSLRGLTTVTDTQYF.